One and the same sample provided the 6 T cell receptor beta chains below, sequenced in a study of T cells after yellow fever vaccination. One entry per CDR3 protein results from TCRdb running MiXCR on the 5' RACE reads. This sample has a few hundred thousand distinct CDR3 sequences, with roughly 4% found just once. The material sequenced was PBMCs, taken 15 days after the yellow fever booster vaccination. All receptors come from a man aged 18 to 30 who received the YFV17D yellow fever vaccine.

This clonotype has ten or more counts. The rearrangement uses TRBV18 and TRBJ1-1, with TRBD1 as a possible D gene (6 bases). Germline V lookup: CDR1 KGHSH, CDR2 LQKENI. This CDR3 spans 16 amino acids. Between the trimmed V and J ends, which lost 0 bases and 4 bases, there was a span of 15 bases. The CDR3 loop is CASSPPNRAGITEAFF. CDR3 nucleotide sequence: TGTGCCAGCTCACCACCCAACAGGGCAGGTATCACTGAAGCTTTCTTT.

This clonotype has at least ten counts. The chain combines TRBV20-1 with TRBJ1-2; a weak D match, TRBD1 (6 bases). Germline V gives CDR1 DFQATT, CDR2 SNEGSKA (reference sequence). This CDR3 has 14 amino acids. V was clipped by 2 bases and J by 1 base, with 11 bases between them. The CDR3 reads CSARPQGFNYGYTF. The CDR3 DNA reads as TGCAGTGCTAGACCTCAGGGGTTTAACTATGGCTACACCTTC.

This clonotype was counted many times. This chain uses TRBV12-3 or TRBV12-4 with TRBJ2-1, with D tentatively TRBD1 (5 bases). The CDR3 is 15 amino acids. The V end was cut by 6 bases, the J end by 3 bases, with 15 bases between. DNA for the CDR3: TGTGCCAGCAGCAGACGGCCAAGGGGCTACAATGAGCAGTTCTTC. It translates to CASSRRPRGYNEQFF.

This clonotype was seen ten or more times. The V call is TRBV7-9, the J call TRBJ1-2; D uncertain. The germline V gene has CDR1 SEHNR and CDR2 FQNEAQ (reference sequence). This CDR3 region has 13 residues. V shed 3 bases and J shed 2 bases, with 7 bases lying between them. For the CDR3, the DNA is TGTGCCAGCAGCTTTTCTTCGAACTATGGCTACACCTTC. Its protein product is CASSFSSNYGYTF.

In its sample, this clonotype was seen many times. The CDR3 DNA reads TGCGCCAGCAGCCAAGAGACCTCCACCGAGCAGTACGTC. Protein: CASSQETSTEQYV. The chain is built from TRBV4-3 and TRBJ2-7; unclear D gene. CDR1 and CDR2 (germline): LGHNA, YSLEER. This CDR3 contains 13 residues. Deletions cut 0 bases from V and 6 bases from J, with 9 bases between.

There are many counts of this clonotype. The chain employs TRBV5-1 and TRBJ1-2; D perhaps matches TRBD1 (5 bases). The CDR3 covers 15 residues. Germline lookup yields CDR1 SGHRS and CDR2 YFSETQ. V dropped 1 base and J dropped 5 bases, with 15 bases sitting between them. As DNA, the CDR3 is TGCGCCAGCAGCTTGTTGGGGGACGGAAGTTATGGCTACACCTTC. It codes for CASSLLGDGSYGYTF.